The rows below give T cell receptor beta chains drawn from one sample of a study of cytomegalovirus exposure and HLA in healthy donors. Sequenced by immunoSEQ multiplex PCR; TCRdb stores in-frame clones only, minus some. Of 150,000 to 170,000 clones listed, 60% to 75% were seen once; the top ten hold approximately 2.6%. The sample comprised PBMCs. These receptors all stem from a man aged 18 to 29 in good health and CMV-seronegative. CDR3s include the opening cysteine and the closing phenylalanine or tryptophan. Not every row has a clone size; where given, it reads once, few, many or a size class.

clone_size | j_call | v_call | cdr3_aa
many | TRBJ2-3 | TRBV6-4 | CASRMSGGSTDTQYF
NA | TRBJ2-5 | TRBV28 | CASRGSGTGDRETQYF
once | TRBJ1-1 | TRBV7-2 | CASSLARGTEAFF
NA | TRBJ1-4 | TRBV30 | CAWSSPNEKLFF
few | TRBJ1-1 | TRBV29-1 | CSAYQGDTEAFF
NA | TRBJ1-1 | TRBV5-1 | CASSQDRGGNTEAFF
NA | TRBJ2-7 | TRBV7-9 | CASSYGGSYEQYF
NA | TRBJ1-1 | TRBV2 | CASSPEGRTEAFF
NA | TRBJ2-7 | TRBV18 | CASSGQLYEQYF
NA | TRBJ2-1 | TRBV2 | CASSERRLGEQFF
NA | TRBJ1-2 | TRBV7-3 | CASSLHQGIDGYTF
NA | NA | TRBV5-1 | CASSRAGGTEQYF
NA | TRBJ1-2 | TRBV29-1 | CSVMREGGNYGYTF
NA | TRBJ2-2 | TRBV11-3 | CASSKDRTDTGELFF
few | TRBJ2-3 | TRBV7-9 | CASAASGSTDTQYF
few | TRBJ2-1 | TRBV14 | CASSQDRTGGKDEQFF
NA | TRBJ2-1 | TRBV7-6 | CASSLGGTLSYNEQFF
NA | TRBJ2-1 | TRBV4-1 | CASSPTGGPYNEQFF
NA | TRBJ1-2 | TRBV27 | CASRDTGQGYGYTF
NA | TRBJ2-7 | TRBV5-4 | CASSLGTEFYEQYF
NA | TRBJ2-3 | TRBV4-2 | CASSQPLAGSGTDTQYF
NA | TRBJ2-1 | TRBV7-9 | CASSFGGLGGFDEQFF
NA | TRBJ2-7 | TRBV7-3 | CASSLREGTAEQYF
NA | TRBJ2-7 | TRBV30 | CAWRPTTGGSYEQYF
once | TRBJ1-2 | TRBV7-2 | CASSSATGYGYTF
NA | TRBJ2-5 | TRBV2 | CASRLDRASETQYF
NA | TRBJ1-1 | TRBV30 | CAWEGLPNTEAFF
NA | TRBJ2-3 | TRBV5-1 | CASLAGVSTDTQYF
once | TRBJ2-7 | TRBV13 | CASSLLAGGPSEQYF
NA | TRBJ1-1 | TRBV28 | CASSRRTGGYTEAFF
NA | TRBJ2-5 | TRBV11-1 | CASSSPGTGKETQYF
few | TRBJ2-7 | TRBV20-1 | CSASDWYEQYF
NA | TRBJ1-1 | TRBV25-1 | CASSPGTTENTEAFF
NA | TRBJ2-5 | TRBV4-1 | CASSQDVMGLAQETQYF
NA | TRBJ2-5 | TRBV15 | CATSRPGQETQYF
NA | TRBJ1-6 | TRBV30 | CAWSGHARLSSYNSPLHF
NA | TRBJ1-1 | TRBV4-1 | CASTPTGSGSEAFF
few | TRBJ1-2 | TRBV2 | CASSEGGARKGYTF
few | TRBJ1-2 | TRBV12-2 | CASRLVARANYGYTF
NA | TRBJ2-1 | TRBV2 | CASRIQTSGGANEQFF
NA | TRBJ2-3 | TRBV7-2 | CASSFAQRGYTDTQYF
few | TRBJ1-1 | TRBV11-3 | CASSWTVNTEAFF
once | TRBJ2-4 | TRBV25-1 | CASTPGSQEGKNIQYF
NA | TRBJ2-3 | TRBV18 | CASSPPSGGFTDTQYF
NA | TRBJ1-4 | TRBV7-2 | CASSLARTNEKLFF
NA | TRBJ1-6 | TRBV2 | CASSKDSYNSPLHF
once | TRBJ2-7 | TRBV4-2 | CASSQEGTAFYEQYF
NA | TRBJ2-1 | TRBV20-1 | CSASFRGEQFF
NA | TRBJ2-3 | TRBV5-8 | CASSSRSDSTDTQYF
NA | TRBJ1-4 | TRBV28 | CASSPPNTGSREKLFF
once | TRBJ1-1 | TRBV7-8 | CASSLGRWLDTEAFF
NA | TRBJ2-5 | TRBV6-5 | CATRAGTQYF
once | TRBJ2-5 | TRBV6-5 | CASRRDRGGQETQYF
NA | TRBJ1-2 | TRBV5-6 | CASSFPFYGYTF
NA | TRBJ2-1 | TRBV5-1 | CASSQGQTSYNEQFF